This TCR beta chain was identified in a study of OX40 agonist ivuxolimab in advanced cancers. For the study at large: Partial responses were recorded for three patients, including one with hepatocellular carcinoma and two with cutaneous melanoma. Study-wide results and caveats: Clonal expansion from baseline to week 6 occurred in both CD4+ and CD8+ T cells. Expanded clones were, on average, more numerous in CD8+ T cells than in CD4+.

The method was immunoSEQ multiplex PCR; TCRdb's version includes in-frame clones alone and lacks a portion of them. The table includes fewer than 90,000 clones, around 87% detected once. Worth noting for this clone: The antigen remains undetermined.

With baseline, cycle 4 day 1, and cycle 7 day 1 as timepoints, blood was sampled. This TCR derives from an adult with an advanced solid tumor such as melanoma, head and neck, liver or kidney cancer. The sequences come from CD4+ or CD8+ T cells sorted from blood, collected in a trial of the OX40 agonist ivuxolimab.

CDR3 region: CASSGGTGWNEQFF. CDR3 nucleotides: TGTGCCAGCAGTGGCGGGACAGGGTGGAATGAGCAGTTCTTC. The V and J genes are TRBV6-1 and TRBJ2-1; 9 bases fit TRBD1. CDR1 MNHNS and CDR2 SASEGT come from the germline V gene. With 4 bases clipped from V and 7 bases from J, the junction kept 5 bases outside the gene matches. The CDR3 spans 14 residues.